The text below deals with one T cell receptor (beta chain). The Seattle patients joined while their infection was active and were tracked longitudinally afterward. The data stem from a study of blood T cell repertoires in COVID-19. Study context: The cDNA or gDNA used as material had been derived from T cells, B-cell-depleted T cells, or PBMCs.

Assay used: immunoSEQ multiplex PCR; TCRdb lists only in-frame clones, some missing. Of 300,000 to 400,000 clones listed, about 91% were seen once; the top ten hold around 8.9%. Germline-derived CDR1 and CDR2 are ENHRY and SYGVKD. With V trimmed by 4 bases and J by 6 bases, 5 bases remained unmatched. CDR3 size: 13 residues. The sequenced sample was peripheral blood. The sequence was obtained from a man aged 25 to 40 with COVID-19, enrolled during active disease. The chain is built from TRBV10-3 and TRBJ2-5, with 7 bases matching TRBD2. The CDR3 DNA sequence: TGTGCCATCAGTGCAGGCGGGGGACAGACCCAGTACTTC. As protein: CAISAGGGQTQYF.